The entry that follows covers one TCR beta chain sequence. The sample is drawn from a study of cytomegalovirus exposure and HLA in healthy donors. It was with 60 Vbeta and 13 Jbeta primers that the PCR ran. The protocol was immunoSEQ multiplex PCR, while the TCRdb copy is restricted to in-frame clones and leaves out a portion. This table holds a few hundred thousand clones, 70% to 90% found once. The sequence was collected from a young man in good health and CMV-seronegative. Sequencing input: PBMCs.

The CDR3 bases are TGTGCCAGCGCACCCAGGGTAGGGGAAGAGACCCAGTACTTC. Its translation is CASAPRVGEETQYF. The chain uses TRBV6-9 and TRBJ2-5; the D gene is possibly TRBD1 (5 bases). The CDR3 totals 14 residues. Germline loops: CDR1 MNHGY, CDR2 SVAAGI. Trimming shortened V by 8 bases and J by 3 bases, and 16 bases separated the two germline ends.